This T cell receptor beta chain was documented in a study of blood T cell repertoires in COVID-19. Study summary: T cells, B-cell-depleted T cells, or PBMCs supplied cDNA or gDNA.

Participants reported their clinical history, and cohort assignment relied on those reports. Donors of Cohort 3 who recovered were those that had two negative PCRs, clearance, or symptom resolution. The method was immunoSEQ multiplex PCR; TCRdb's version includes in-frame clones alone and lacks a portion of them. The table records approximately 260,000 clones, approximately 83% of them present only once. Trimming shortened V by 3 bases and J by 1 base, and 8 bases separated the two germline ends. The CDR3 sequence is 13 residues long. Germline V lookup: CDR1 SGDLS, CDR2 YYNGEE. This sequence originates from a man aged 45-65 years who had recovered from COVID-19. Sequenced input: PBMCs or T cells enriched from blood (not recorded which). This sequence joins TRBV9 and TRBJ2-7; D might be TRBD1 (5 bases). The CDR3 is CASSDRNSYEQYF. Here the CDR3 DNA reads TGTGCCAGCAGCGACAGGAATTCCTACGAGCAGTACTTC.